The 4 T cell receptor beta chains presented below share a single source sample, sequenced in a study of T cell repertoires in cytomegalovirus infection. MiXCR was run by TCRdb on the reads, yielding one entry per CDR3 protein. The sample records hundreds of thousands of distinct CDR3 sequences, roughly 24% being singletons. The sample consisted of CD8+ T cells from PBMCs. The receptors were sampled from a human donor in good health (CMV status not recorded). Some clones in this sample may be carry-over from other donors' samples.

This clonotype has at least ten counts. The rearrangement links TRBV7-9 to TRBJ2-7, with TRBD1 as a possible D gene (6 bases). Trimming left V 1 base short and J 9 bases short, with 10 bases between. CDR1 is SEHNR and CDR2 is FQNEAQ in the germline V gene (reference sequence). The CDR3 sequence is 12 residues long. The CDR3 DNA is TGTGCCAGCAGCTTAGGACAGGTCGTGCAGTACTTC. It is translated as CASSLGQVVQYF.

In its sample, this clonotype was seen many times. The CDR3 protein is CASSYSITTSGEQFF. In nucleotides, the CDR3 is TGTGCCAGCAGTTACTCGATTACCACATCGGGTGAGCAGTTCTTC. V is TRBV6-2 or TRBV6-3 and J is TRBJ2-1; the D is unclear. The CDR3 runs 15 residues. CDR1 and CDR2 from the germline V gene are MNHEY and SVGEGT. Trimming cost V 0 bases and J 9 bases, with 15 bases left between them.

There are a few counts of this clonotype. The chain joins TRBV6-2 or TRBV6-3 to TRBJ1-6; maybe TRBD1 (5 bases). CDR3 length: 16 amino acids. Trimming stripped 6 bases from V and 10 bases from J, with 22 bases between. CDR1 and CDR2 (germline): MNHEY, SVGEGT. CDR3 bases: TGTGCCAGCAGCCCAACCCTTAGGGAAAGGGGCTCACCCCTCCACTTT. As protein: CASSPTLRERGSPLHF.

This chain's CDR3 is CATPGTPTGELFF. The CDR3 DNA sequence: TGTGCCACCCCTGGGACGCCCACCGGGGAGCTGTTTTTT. The rearrangement links TRBV2 to TRBJ2-2, with D perhaps matching TRBD1 or TRBD2 (5 bases each). The CDR3 has 13 amino acids. CDR1 and CDR2 from the germline V gene are SNHLY and FYNNEI. Trimming stripped 10 bases from V and 4 bases from J, with 13 bases between.